The rows below give T cell receptor beta chains drawn from one sample of a study of shared clonotypes between healthy human individuals. Sequencing was performed with immunoSEQ multiplex PCR; in TCRdb, only in-frame clones are kept and a portion is missing. The data hold roughly 300,000 clones, with 87% observed a single time. The sequenced material came from memory CD8+ T cells sorted from blood. The receptor set was obtained from a man aged 18 to 29 in good health. Both conserved end residues are part of each CDR3. Fields, in order: D gene, J gene, clone size, V gene, CDR3 protein, CDR3 DNA. The D gene is left open where the match is weak. Where a row states a size, it is once, few, many or the class of an expanded clone; other rows omit it.

d_gene: NA; j_gene: TRBJ2-7; abundance: NA; v_gene: TRBV30; CDR3aa: CAWSGSGYEQYF; CDR3nt: TGTGCCTGGAGTGGTAGCGGCTACGAGCAGTACTTC
d_gene: NA; j_gene: TRBJ1-2; abundance: NA; v_gene: TRBV9; CDR3aa: CASSVGGPNYGYTF; CDR3nt: TGTGCCAGCAGCGTCGGCGGACCTAACTATGGCTACACCTTC
d_gene: NA; j_gene: TRBJ1-1; abundance: NA; v_gene: TRBV10-3; CDR3aa: CAISLGTNTEAFF; CDR3nt: TGTGCCATCAGCCTCGGGACCAACACTGAAGCTTTCTTT
d_gene: NA; j_gene: TRBJ2-7; abundance: NA; v_gene: TRBV5-6; CDR3aa: CASSSTTTSYEQYF; CDR3nt: TGTGCCAGCTCCTCGACAACTACCTCCTACGAGCAGTACTTC
d_gene: TRBD1; j_gene: TRBJ1-2; abundance: once; v_gene: TRBV28; CDR3aa: CASSQAPGQFSLTRYGYTF; CDR3nt: TGTGCCAGCAGTCAAGCTCCGGGACAGTTCTCTCTCACCCGCTATGGCTACACCTTC
d_gene: NA; j_gene: TRBJ1-2; abundance: NA; v_gene: TRBV28; CDR3aa: CASSFRVASISDTF; CDR3nt: TGTGCCAGCAGTTTCCGCGTCGCCAGCATTTCGGACACCTTC
d_gene: TRBD2; j_gene: TRBJ2-7; abundance: NA; v_gene: TRBV9; CDR3aa: CASSVFPGRVHEQYF; CDR3nt: TGTGCCAGCAGCGTATTCCCCGGGAGGGTCCACGAGCAGTACTTC
d_gene: NA; j_gene: TRBJ2-7; abundance: once; v_gene: TRBV6-5; CDR3aa: CASTYGAYEQYF; CDR3nt: TGTGCCAGCACCTACGGGGCATACGAGCAGTACTTC
d_gene: NA; j_gene: TRBJ2-7; abundance: few; v_gene: TRBV30; CDR3aa: CAWSPEDLWSSYEQYF; CDR3nt: TGTGCCTGGAGTCCCGAAGACCTGTGGAGCTCCTACGAGCAGTACTTC
d_gene: NA; j_gene: TRBJ2-1; abundance: NA; v_gene: TRBV5-4; CDR3aa: CASSLGGLSMDRFF; CDR3nt: TGTGCCAGCAGCTTGGGAGGCCTTTCGATGGATAGGTTCTTC
d_gene: NA; j_gene: TRBJ1-5; abundance: NA; v_gene: TRBV27; CDR3aa: CASSPLTGLHQPQHF; CDR3nt: TGTGCCAGCAGTCCGCTCACCGGGCTACATCAGCCCCAGCATTTT
d_gene: NA; j_gene: TRBJ1-2; abundance: NA; v_gene: TRBV10-3; CDR3aa: CAIRGGRPNYGYTF; CDR3nt: TGTGCCATCAGGGGCGGGCGGCCTAACTATGGCTACACCTTC
d_gene: TRBD2; j_gene: TRBJ2-2; abundance: few; v_gene: TRBV7-7; CDR3aa: CASSLSAGLTGELFF; CDR3nt: TGTGCTAGCAGCTTATCAGCGGGACTGACCGGGGAGCTGTTTTTT
d_gene: TRBD2; j_gene: TRBJ2-3; abundance: NA; v_gene: TRBV5-1; CDR3aa: CASSLVAGLAGVFTDTQYF; CDR3nt: TGCGCCAGCAGCTTGGTAGCCGGACTAGCGGGGGTTTTCACAGATACGCAGTATTTT
d_gene: NA; j_gene: TRBJ2-7; abundance: NA; v_gene: TRBV4-1; CDR3aa: CASSQDKAHEQYF; CDR3nt: TGCGCCAGCAGCCAAGATAAGGCCCACGAGCAGTACTTC
d_gene: NA; j_gene: TRBJ2-1; abundance: NA; v_gene: TRBV4-1; CDR3aa: CASSQVAHEQFF; CDR3nt: TGCGCCAGCAGCCAAGTCGCGCATGAGCAGTTCTTC
d_gene: NA; j_gene: TRBJ2-3; abundance: NA; v_gene: TRBV5-4; CDR3aa: CASSSHGTPSTDTQYF; CDR3nt: TGTGCCAGCAGCTCACATGGAACGCCTAGCACAGATACGCAGTATTTT
d_gene: TRBD1; j_gene: TRBJ1-4; abundance: NA; v_gene: TRBV7-9; CDR3aa: CASSLEQGARHEKLFF; CDR3nt: TGTGCCAGCAGCTTAGAACAGGGGGCAAGGCATGAAAAACTGTTTTTT
d_gene: NA; j_gene: TRBJ2-7; abundance: NA; v_gene: TRBV9; CDR3aa: CASSARLVAEQYF; CDR3nt: TGTGCCAGCAGCGCGAGATTAGTTGCCGAGCAGTACTTC
d_gene: NA; j_gene: TRBJ2-1; abundance: NA; v_gene: TRBV5-6; CDR3aa: CASSWAGSINEQFF; CDR3nt: TGTGCCAGCAGCTGGGCGGGGAGTATAAATGAGCAGTTCTTC
d_gene: TRBD2; j_gene: TRBJ2-3; abundance: NA; v_gene: TRBV10-3; CDR3aa: CAISTRSTSGGLNTQYF; CDR3nt: TGTGCCATCAGTACCCGATCGACTAGCGGGGGGTTGAATACGCAGTATTTT
d_gene: NA; j_gene: TRBJ2-7; abundance: NA; v_gene: TRBV5-4; CDR3aa: CASSSEAGQEIDEQYF; CDR3nt: TGTGCCAGCAGCTCCGAAGCGGGACAGGAGATAGACGAGCAGTACTTC
d_gene: NA; j_gene: TRBJ2-1; abundance: NA; v_gene: TRBV13; CDR3aa: CASSLGFGSGNEQFF; CDR3nt: TGTGCCAGCAGCTTAGGTTTCGGGAGCGGCAATGAGCAGTTCTTC
d_gene: TRBD2; j_gene: TRBJ2-1; abundance: NA; v_gene: TRBV7-9; CDR3aa: CASSLEAGVPYNEQFF; CDR3nt: TGTGCCAGCAGCTTAGAGGCGGGGGTCCCCTACAATGAGCAGTTCTTC
d_gene: NA; j_gene: TRBJ1-1; abundance: NA; v_gene: TRBV6-5; CDR3aa: CASSYYTGRNTEAFF; CDR3nt: TGTGCCAGCAGTTACTATACAGGGAGGAACACTGAAGCTTTCTTT
d_gene: TRBD1; j_gene: TRBJ1-2; abundance: NA; v_gene: TRBV7-9; CDR3aa: CASSFTGGDGYTF; CDR3nt: TGTGCCAGCAGCTTTACAGGGGGAGATGGCTACACCTTC
d_gene: NA; j_gene: TRBJ1-2; abundance: once; v_gene: TRBV30; CDR3aa: CAWHSEQDYGYTF; CDR3nt: TGTGCCTGGCACTCCGAACAGGACTATGGCTACACCTTC
d_gene: NA; j_gene: TRBJ2-7; abundance: NA; v_gene: TRBV5-6; CDR3aa: CASSPGSNYEQYF; CDR3nt: TGTGCCAGCAGCCCGGGCTCCAACTACGAGCAGTACTTC
d_gene: NA; j_gene: TRBJ2-7; abundance: NA; v_gene: TRBV9; CDR3aa: CASSVGGGNYEQYF; CDR3nt: TGTGCCAGCAGCGTAGGAGGAGGGAACTACGAGCAGTACTTC
d_gene: NA; j_gene: TRBJ1-4; abundance: NA; v_gene: TRBV15; CDR3aa: CATSRGGGATNEKLFF; CDR3nt: TGTGCCACCAGCAGAGGGGGGGGTGCAACTAATGAAAAACTGTTTTTT
d_gene: NA; j_gene: TRBJ2-1; abundance: few; v_gene: TRBV6-5; CDR3aa: CASSKYTEINNEQFF; CDR3nt: TGTGCCAGCAGTAAATACACAGAAATAAACAATGAGCAGTTCTTC
d_gene: NA; j_gene: TRBJ2-7; abundance: few; v_gene: TRBV30; CDR3aa: CAWSARVDEQYF; CDR3nt: TGTGCCTGGAGTGCGCGGGTCGACGAGCAGTACTTC
d_gene: NA; j_gene: TRBJ1-4; abundance: NA; v_gene: TRBV2; CDR3aa: CASSEIWEGNEKLFF; CDR3nt: TGTGCCAGCAGTGAAATTTGGGAGGGTAATGAAAAACTGTTTTTT
d_gene: NA; j_gene: TRBJ2-7; abundance: NA; v_gene: TRBV7-9; CDR3aa: CASSPQRWGSYEQYF; CDR3nt: TGTGCCAGCAGCCCCCAGAGGTGGGGTAGCTACGAGCAGTACTTC
d_gene: NA; j_gene: TRBJ2-1; abundance: NA; v_gene: TRBV7-9; CDR3aa: CASSLVRLREWTYNEQFF; CDR3nt: TGTGCCAGCAGCTTAGTTCGGCTTCGGGAGTGGACCTACAATGAGCAGTTCTTC
d_gene: NA; j_gene: TRBJ2-7; abundance: NA; v_gene: TRBV19; CDR3aa: CASSIDPEEGFYEQYF; CDR3nt: TGTGCCAGTAGTATAGATCCGGAAGAGGGGTTCTACGAGCAGTACTTC
d_gene: NA; j_gene: TRBJ2-1; abundance: NA; v_gene: TRBV5-1; CDR3aa: CASSLLGTPKEEPLFYNEQFF; CDR3nt: TGCGCCAGCAGCTTGTTAGGGACTCCCAAGGAGGAACCTCTCTTTTACAATGAGCAGTTCTTC
d_gene: NA; j_gene: TRBJ2-7; abundance: NA; v_gene: TRBV6-1; CDR3aa: CASSEARTAWYEQYF; CDR3nt: TGTGCCAGCAGTGAAGCAAGGACAGCCTGGTACGAGCAGTACTTC
d_gene: NA; j_gene: TRBJ2-7; abundance: NA; v_gene: TRBV2; CDR3aa: CASSLDSQQVYEQYF; CDR3nt: TGTGCCAGCAGTTTGGACTCGCAGCAAGTCTACGAGCAGTACTTC
d_gene: TRBD2; j_gene: TRBJ2-1; abundance: once; v_gene: TRBV13; CDR3aa: CASSGLAGGLTVEQFF; CDR3nt: TGTGCCAGCAGCGGACTAGCGGGGGGGCTAACCGTTGAGCAGTTCTTC